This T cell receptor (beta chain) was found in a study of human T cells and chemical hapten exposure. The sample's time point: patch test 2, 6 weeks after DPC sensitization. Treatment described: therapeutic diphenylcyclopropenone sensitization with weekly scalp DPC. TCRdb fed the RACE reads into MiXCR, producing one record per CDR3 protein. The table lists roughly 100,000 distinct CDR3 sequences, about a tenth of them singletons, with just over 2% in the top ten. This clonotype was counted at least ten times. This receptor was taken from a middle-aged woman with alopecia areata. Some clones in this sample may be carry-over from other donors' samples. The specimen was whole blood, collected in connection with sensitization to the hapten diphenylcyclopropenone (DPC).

The CDR3, as DNA: TGTGCCAGCTCACCTCGGGACAGTCGGAGAGGGAAGGCGGGAAGAGGCTATGGCTACACCTTC. This codes for CASSPRDSRRGKAGRGYGYTF. The V gene is TRBV18, the J gene TRBJ1-2; 7 bases are shared with TRBD1. This CDR3 region has 21 residues. Per the germline V gene, CDR1 is KGHSH and CDR2 is LQKENI. V dropped 3 bases and J dropped 4; count of bases not matched to a gene: 26.